The 21 T cell receptor beta chains listed next were all sequenced from one sample in a study of OX40 agonist ivuxolimab in advanced cancers. TCRdb keeps only in-frame clones here, not all; method: immunoSEQ multiplex PCR. The sample contains over 85,000 clones, around 90% of which appear only once. Here the sequenced sample was CD4+ or CD8+ T cells sorted from blood, taken in a trial of the OX40 agonist ivuxolimab. The receptors stem from an adult with an advanced solid tumor such as melanoma, head and neck, liver or kidney cancer.

The table lists this clone with a count of one. The chain uses TRBV18 and TRBJ1-4; D remains ambiguous. Germline CDR1 reads KGHSH; CDR2 reads LQKENI. Trimming shortened V by 2 bases and J by 7 bases, and 14 bases separated the two germline ends. This CDR3 contains 15 residues. This chain's CDR3 is CASSPGSDSGEKLFF. The DNA of the CDR3 is TGTGCCAGCTCACCAGGATCCGATAGCGGTGAAAAACTGTTTTTT.

The CDR3 loop reads CASTSIDNRGQQFF. For the CDR3, the DNA is TGTGCCAGTACCTCTATCGATAACAGGGGGCAGCAGTTCTTC. The J gene is TRBJ2-1, the V gene TRBV6-1; 9 bases are shared with TRBD1. Germline CDR1 reads MNHNS; CDR2 reads SASEGT. The CDR3 sequence is 14 residues long. Trimming cost V 9 bases and J 11 bases; bases outside gene matches: 14.

This sequence joins TRBV5-1 and TRBJ2-7, with TRBD2 matching over 8 bases. This CDR3 contains 15 residues. Trimming removed 4 bases from V and 4 bases from J; junction bases left unmatched: 10. CDR1 is SGHRS and CDR2 is YFSETQ in the germline V gene. The DNA for the CDR3 is TGCGCCAGCAGCCGAGAGGGACTAGTCACTTACGAGCAGTACTTC. Protein sequence: CASSREGLVTYEQYF.

This clone was seen only once. The CDR3 nucleotides read TGTGCCACCAGCAGGGATCTTATAGGCAATGAGCAGTTCTTC. Translation gives CATSRDLIGNEQFF. The rearrangement uses TRBV15 and TRBJ2-1; no clear D gene. V was shortened by 3 bases and J by 6 bases, with 12 bases between the two germline ends. The CDR3 covers 14 residues. Germline V lookup: CDR1 LNHNV, CDR2 YYDKDF (reference sequence). The entire variable domain, with the rest obtained from reference TRBV15 and TRBJ2-1, is as follows: DAMVIQNPRYQVTQFGKPVTLSCSQTLNHNVMYWYQQKSSQAPKLLFHYYDKDFNNEADTPDNFQSRRPNTSFCFLDIRSPGLGDTAMYLCATSRDLIGNEQFFGPGTRLTVL.

This clone has only a few counts. The chain couples TRBV19 to TRBJ1-5; D is unresolved. V was shortened by 7 bases and J by 4 bases, with 8 bases between the two germline ends. The germline CDR1 and CDR2 sequences are LNHDA and SQIVND (reference sequence). CDR3 length: 12 amino acids. CDR3 in amino acids: CASTLSNQPQHF. The DNA for the CDR3 is TGTGCCAGTACCCTGAGTAATCAGCCCCAGCATTTT.

This clone has more than one count but fewer than ten. V usage is TRBV6-6 and J usage is TRBJ1-4; a weak D match, TRBD1 (6 bases). V was clipped by 7 bases and J by 7 bases, with 16 bases between them. From germline, CDR1 is MNHNY and CDR2 SVGAGI (reference sequence). The CDR3 loop spans 14 amino acids. In DNA, the CDR3 is TGTGCCAGCACCGCAGAGGGGGGTATTGAAAAACTGTTTTTT. This sequence encodes CASTAEGGIEKLFF.

This rearrangement joins TRBV5-4 to TRBJ2-3; maybe TRBD2 (7 bases). Germline CDR1 is SGHNT and CDR2 is YYREEE (reference sequence). The CDR3 has 18 amino acids. The V gene lost 4 bases and the J gene lost 5 bases, with 26 bases spanning the gap. In nucleotides, the CDR3 is TGTGCCAGCAGCCGACCTGCCGGACTAGTGGGGGGGCAAGATACGCAGTATTTT. Its protein product is CASSRPAGLVGGQDTQYF.

The chain joins TRBV9 to TRBJ2-3; D may match TRBD1 or TRBD2 (6 bases each). Per germline, CDR1 SGDLS and CDR2 YYNGEE. CDR3 length equals 16 residues. Trimming shortened V by 2 bases and J by 2 bases, and 15 bases separated the two germline ends. CDR3 loop: CASSVGVGGNTDTQYF. The CDR3 bases are TGTGCCAGCAGCGTCGGGGTAGGGGGGAACACAGATACGCAGTATTTT.

The chain couples TRBV4-2 to TRBJ2-3, with TRBD2 identical over 11 bases. V dropped 0 bases and J dropped 1; count of bases not matched to a gene: 9. This CDR3 comprises 19 residues. Germline CDR1 reads LGHNA; CDR2 reads YNFKEQ. CDR3 in DNA: TGTGCCAGCAGCCAAGATCCTGCTAGCGGGGGGCCCGGCACAGATACGCAGTATTTT. This codes for CASSQDPASGGPGTDTQYF.

This clone was seen only once. This rearrangement joins TRBV27 to TRBJ2-5; D is ambiguous. The end of the DNA fits TRBJ2-7 better, so the J call may be wrong. The CDR3 runs to 15 residues. Looked up from germline, CDR1 is MNHEY and CDR2 is SMNVEV (reference sequence). The CDR3 loop reads CASSKIGDPTDEQYF. The CDR3 nucleotides are TGTGCCAGCAGTAAAATTGGGGATCCGACGGACGAGCAGTACTTC.

The V gene is TRBV2, the J gene TRBJ2-7; tentatively, D is TRBD1 (5 bases). Germline lookup yields CDR1 SNHLY and CDR2 FYNNEI. The length of the CDR3 is 13 residues. Trimming left V 0 bases short and J 6 bases short, with 9 bases between. DNA for the CDR3: TGTGCCAGCAGTGAAGCGCTTAGGGGCGAGCAGTACTTC. It specifies CASSEALRGEQYF.

Here the CDR3 DNA reads TGTGCCAGCAGTACTCCATTGGGGGGGACAGGGGGCGAGACTGAAGCTTTCTTT. This gives the protein CASSTPLGGTGGETEAFF. The V gene is TRBV28, the J gene TRBJ1-1, with TRBD1 identical over 12 bases. CDR3 length: 18 residues. Germline CDR1 and CDR2: MDHEN and SYDVKM. Unmatched junction bases numbered 15, after V lost 5 bases and J lost 5 bases.

This chain links TRBV18 with TRBJ1-2; D is perhaps TRBD1 (5 bases). The CDR3 consists of 15 residues. Per germline, CDR1 KGHSH and CDR2 LQKENI. The V gene lost 6 bases and the J gene lost 4 bases, with 18 bases spanning the gap. For the CDR3, the DNA is TGTGCCAGCTCGTCCGGGGAAGGGGCCGTCTATGGCTACACCTTC. Its protein is CASSSGEGAVYGYTF.

The gene calls are TRBV7-3 and TRBJ2-2, with 7 bases aligning to TRBD2. Unmatched junction bases numbered 3, after V lost 5 bases and J lost 0 bases. CDR3 length: 15 residues. Germline loops: CDR1 SGHTA, CDR2 FQGTGA. The CDR3 loop reads CASSRGVANTGELFF. In nucleotides, the CDR3 is TGTGCCAGCAGCCGGGGGGTCGCGAACACCGGGGAGCTGTTTTTT.

V is TRBV18 and J is TRBJ2-5; D is perhaps TRBD1 (6 bases). Per germline, CDR1 KGHSH and CDR2 LQKENI. This CDR3 contains 19 residues. With 0 bases removed from V and 2 bases from J, the gap between germline ends came to 22 bases. CDR3 sequence: CASSPPRQGSWLGQETQYF. The CDR3 DNA reads as TGTGCCAGCTCACCACCGCGGCAGGGGAGCTGGTTAGGGCAAGAGACCCAGTACTTC.

The V gene is TRBV19, the J gene TRBJ2-1; no reliable D call. V was trimmed by 3 bases and J by 7 bases, leaving 16 bases between them. This CDR3 region has 15 residues. The germline V gene has CDR1 LNHDA and CDR2 SQIVND (reference sequence). DNA of the CDR3: TGTGCCAGTAGTATTAGAGATCTTGTTGTGAATGAGCAGTTCTTC. The encoded protein is CASSIRDLVVNEQFF.

The chain links TRBV5-1 to TRBJ1-2, with 8 bases matching TRBD1. The length of the CDR3 is 16 residues. CDR1 and CDR2 (germline): SGHRS, YFSETQ. V gave up 3 bases and J gave up 0 bases; unmatched junction bases: 7. The CDR3 coding sequence is TGCGCCAGCAGCTCAGGACAGGGATTACCTAACTATGGCTACACCTTC. Translated: CASSSGQGLPNYGYTF.

J is TRBJ2-7 and V is TRBV9; D unclear. V shed 4 bases and J shed 2 bases, with 10 bases lying between them. CDR1 is SGDLS and CDR2 is YYNGEE in the germline V gene. The CDR3 sequence is 13 residues long. The CDR3 sequence is CASSPLGTYEQYF. The CDR3 nucleotides read TGTGCCAGCAGCCCCCTTGGGACCTACGAGCAGTACTTC.

The chain recombines TRBV7-3 with TRBJ2-1, with D perhaps matching TRBD1 (6 bases). The CDR3 extends over 13 amino acids. CDR1 SGHTA and CDR2 FQGTGA come from the germline V gene. V was trimmed by 1 base and J by 7 bases, leaving 8 bases between them. This chain's CDR3 is CASSLMRGNEQFF. CDR3 nucleotide sequence: TGTGCCAGCAGCTTAATGAGGGGGAATGAGCAGTTCTTC. Filled out from reference TRBV7-3 and TRBJ2-1, the complete variable domain reads GAGVSQTPSNKVTEKGKYVELRCDPISGHTALYWYRQSLGQGPEFLIYFQGTGAADDSGLPNDRFFAVRPEGSVSTLKIQRTERGDSAVYLCASSLMRGNEQFFGPGTRLTVL.

J is TRBJ1-4 and V is TRBV5-6; 8 bases map to TRBD1. The CDR3 totals 19 residues. The J segment lost 1 base and the V segment lost 0 bases, leaving 11 bases of the junction unmatched. Germline V gene sequence: CDR1 SGHDT, CDR2 YYEEEE. The CDR3 is CASSLAQTGVKRTNEKLFF. The CDR3, as DNA: TGTGCCAGCAGCTTGGCCCAGACAGGGGTTAAACGAACTAATGAAAAACTGTTTTTT.

The chain links TRBV5-1 to TRBJ2-3; 9 bases fit TRBD1. The germline V gene encodes CDR1 SGHRS and CDR2 YFSETQ. The V gene end was trimmed by 4 bases and the J gene end by 6 bases; junction bases not matched to a gene: 6. The CDR3 runs 14 residues. CDR3 DNA: TGCGCCAGCAGCCGCCGACAGGGGGAGGATACGCAGTATTTT. Residues: CASSRRQGEDTQYF.